Each of the 25 T cell receptor beta chains below was sequenced from the same sample in a study of vaccination and CD4 T cells after COVID-19. Their specific antigens are unknown. Researchers used the Oncomine TCR Beta short-read assay to sequence DNA from cultured CD4+ T cells. From the PCR reads, TCRdb called clonotypes with MiXCR, one entry per CDR3 protein. This table has some 22,000 distinct CDR3 sequences, 55% to 65% appearing once. Treatment of the sample: roughly ten-day PBMC culture with coronavirus spike peptide pools or control peptides (ViraFEST assay). The starting material was CD4+ T cells from blood, cultured in vitro, obtained before SARS-CoV-2 vaccination. The source is a human donor who received a COVID-19 vaccine.

CDR3 sequence (DNA): TGTGCCAGCCGGCAGGGGATGATAGGGTCGGGAACCCAGTACTTC. Translating gives CASRQGMIGSGTQYF. The V gene is TRBV5-4, the J gene TRBJ2-5; perhaps TRBD1 as D (6 bases). With 7 bases removed from V and 8 bases from J, the gap between germline ends came to 24 bases. CDR3 size: 15 residues. Germline assignment: CDR1 SGHNT and CDR2 YYREEE (reference sequence).

This clonotype was seen more than once but under ten times. J is TRBJ1-2 and V is TRBV25-1; TRBD1 matches at 7 bases. The germline V gene has CDR1 MGHDK and CDR2 SYGVNS. The CDR3 loop spans 13 amino acids. Unmatched junction bases numbered 5, after V lost 6 bases and J lost 4 bases. CDR3 loop: CASSETGLYGYTF. Written as DNA, the CDR3 is TGTGCCAGCAGCGAGACAGGGCTCTATGGCTACACCTTC.

This clonotype was seen more than once but under ten times. The genes are TRBV19 and TRBJ1-2; the match to TRBD1 covers 7 bases. This CDR3 has 15 amino acids. CDR1 and CDR2 (germline): LNHDA, SQIVND (reference sequence). Trimming removed 5 bases from V and 2 bases from J; junction bases left unmatched: 8. CDR3 sequence: CASSLQQGRNYGYTF. In DNA form, the CDR3 reads TGTGCCAGTAGTCTACAACAGGGGAGAAACTATGGCTACACCTTC.

The gene calls are TRBV10-1 and TRBJ2-1, with TRBD2 matching 8 bases. The V gene's germline CDR1 is WNHNN and CDR2 SYGVQD (reference sequence). The V gene end was trimmed by 4 bases and the J gene end by 7 bases; junction bases not matched to a gene: 15. CDR3 length equals 17 residues. The CDR3 reads CASSGHRFGGGKNEQFF. The CDR3 bases are TGCGCCAGCAGTGGCCACCGTTTTGGCGGGGGGAAAAATGAGCAGTTCTTC.

This sequence joins TRBV20-1 and TRBJ1-5, with D possibly matching TRBD1 (6 bases). The V end was cut by 0 bases, the J end by 6 bases, with 15 bases between. This CDR3 is built from 15 residues. Germline CDR1 is DFQATT and CDR2 is SNEGSKA (reference sequence). CDR3 DNA: TGCAGTGCTAGAGATTGGTCGGGGGGCCGTCAGCCCCAGCATTTT. As protein: CSARDWSGGRQPQHF.

J is TRBJ1-5 and V is TRBV27; no clear D gene. Germline values: CDR1 MNHEY, CDR2 SMNVEV (reference sequence). There are 13 residues in the CDR3. The germline V and J ends were trimmed by 6 bases and 9 bases, with 15 bases remaining between them. The CDR3 here is CASRGAGDRPQHF. The CDR3 DNA reads as TGTGCCAGCAGGGGAGCTGGCGATCGGCCCCAGCATTTT.

The CDR3 loop reads CASSESGSVSSYNSPLHF. DNA of the CDR3: TGTGCCAGCAGTGAATCGGGCTCCGTTAGCTCCTATAATTCACCCCTCCACTTT. The chain links TRBV25-1 to TRBJ1-6; D uncertain. The ends were cut back, 1 base at V and 0 bases at J, with 13 bases in the middle. This CDR3 has 18 residues. Germline CDR1 and CDR2: MGHDK and SYGVNS.

This clonotype turned up a few times. The chain couples TRBV27 to TRBJ1-2; unclear D gene. V dropped 6 bases and J dropped 1 base, with 9 bases sitting between them. The germline V gene has CDR1 MNHEY and CDR2 SMNVEV (reference sequence). CDR3 length: 13 residues. This CDR3 is CASRPWGNYGYTF. The CDR3 DNA reads as TGTGCCAGCAGGCCATGGGGTAACTATGGCTACACCTTC.

The J gene is TRBJ1-1, the V gene TRBV10-3; TRBD1 might be the D (6 bases). The CDR3 is made up of 16 amino acids. Germline V gene lookup returns CDR1 ENHRY and CDR2 SYGVKD. V shed 0 bases and J shed 1 base, with 12 bases lying between them. The CDR3: CAISESTSGANTEAFF. In DNA, the CDR3 is TGTGCCATCAGTGAGTCGACTTCAGGGGCGAACACTGAAGCTTTCTTT.

The V gene is TRBV20-1, the J gene TRBJ2-5; 7 bases are a match to TRBD2. The junction had 3 bases not matched to a gene; V was cut back by 3 bases and J by 2 bases. The CDR3 is made up of 13 amino acids. In germline, CDR1 is DFQATT, CDR2 SNEGSKA (reference sequence). The CDR3 reads CSARGGIQETQYF. In DNA form, the CDR3 reads TGCAGTGCTAGGGGGGGGATTCAAGAGACCCAGTACTTC.

This clonotype has just a few counts. The chain couples TRBV7-3 to TRBJ2-5; no clear D gene. Trimming took 5 bases from V and 2 from J, leaving 15 bases between them. The CDR3 is made up of 15 amino acids. CDR1 and CDR2 (germline): SGHTA, FQGTGA. Written as DNA, the CDR3 is TGTGCCAGCAGCCCGGGTGGGGTGTCGCAAGAGACCCAGTACTTC. The encoded protein is CASSPGGVSQETQYF.

CDR3 sequence reads: CSVLDSYKGYTEAFF. As DNA, the CDR3 is TGCAGCGTCTTGGACAGTTACAAAGGGTACACTGAAGCTTTCTTT. The rearrangement uses TRBV29-1 and TRBJ1-1; D is possibly TRBD1 (6 bases). Deletions cut 6 bases from V and 3 bases from J, with 20 bases between. Germline V lookup: CDR1 SQVTM, CDR2 ANQGSEA. This CDR3 has 15 residues.

This rearrangement joins TRBV7-6 to TRBJ2-1, with D tentatively TRBD2 (6 bases). Germline V gene data show CDR1 as SGHVS and CDR2 as FNYEAQ. V lost 1 base and J 1 base, leaving 14 bases between the germline ends. CDR3 length equals 17 residues. The CDR3 loop reads CASSLVVGGGSYNEQFF. CDR3 bases: TGTGCCAGCAGCTTAGTTGTGGGGGGTGGGTCCTACAATGAGCAGTTCTTC.

This clonotype showed up just a few times. This chain connects TRBV6-2 or TRBV6-3 to TRBJ1-5; TRBD1 might be the D (6 bases). The ends were cut back, 5 bases at V and 6 bases at J, with 14 bases in the middle. The CDR3 contains 14 residues. Germline CDR1 and CDR2: MNHEY and SVGEGT. The CDR3 bases are TGTGCCAGCAGTACGGGGGCGGACATTCAGCCCCAGCATTTT. It is translated as CASSTGADIQPQHF.

This sequence joins TRBV19 and TRBJ2-6; the match to TRBD2 covers 9 bases. The germline V gene has CDR1 LNHDA and CDR2 SQIVND (reference sequence). The CDR3 runs to 17 residues. The V gene end was trimmed by 5 bases and the J gene end by 0 bases; junction bases not matched to a gene: 5. The CDR3 DNA follows: TGTGCCAGTAGTCGGCTAGCGGGGCACTCTGGGGCCAACGTCCTGACTTTC. Translation gives CASSRLAGHSGANVLTF.

The chain recombines TRBV10-3 with TRBJ1-5; D not certain. The CDR3 has 15 amino acids. V shed 2 bases and J shed 0 bases, with 8 bases lying between them. Germline CDR1 and CDR2: ENHRY and SYGVKD. The CDR3 sequence: CAISEPDHSNQPQHF. DNA for the CDR3: TGTGCCATCAGTGAGCCGGACCATAGCAATCAGCCCCAGCATTTT.

V gene TRBV6-2 or TRBV6-3 combines with J gene TRBJ1-2, with D uncertain. V was clipped by 1 base and J by 3 bases, with 0 bases between them. Germline V gene sequence: CDR1 MNHEY, CDR2 SVGEGT. The CDR3 runs to 11 residues. The CDR3 DNA reads as TGTGCCAGCAGTTACTACTATGGCTACACCTTC. This translates into CASSYYYGYTF.

This clonotype was detected once. V is TRBV11-3 and J is TRBJ1-2; 9 nucleotides match TRBD1. This CDR3 is built from 14 residues. V shed 4 bases and J 8 bases; nucleotides not matched to a gene: 8. Germline CDR1 reads SGHNT; CDR2 reads YENEEA. The CDR3 nucleotides read TGTGCCAGCAGCTCGCCGGGACAGGGAAACGGCTACACCTTC. The encoded protein is CASSSPGQGNGYTF.

This clonotype has just one count. The V gene is TRBV7-9, the J gene TRBJ2-3; 8 nucleotides line up with TRBD1. The CDR3 contains 15 residues. After removal of 3 bases from V and 0 bases from J, the junction contained 2 bases not matched to a gene. Per germline, CDR1 SEHNR and CDR2 FQNEAQ (reference sequence). Here the CDR3 DNA reads TGTGCCAGCAGCTTTAGGACAGGGAGCACAGATACGCAGTATTTT. Protein sequence: CASSFRTGSTDTQYF.

The chain joins TRBV5-1 to TRBJ2-1; TRBD2 matches 11 bases. The V and J ends lost 4 bases and 0 bases, in that order; junction bases with no gene match: 6. The CDR3 totals 17 residues. Germline values: CDR1 SGHRS, CDR2 YFSETQ. CDR3 DNA: TGCGCCAGCAGCAGTAGCGGGGGGGCTCCCTCCTACAATGAGCAGTTCTTC. The encoded protein is CASSSSGGAPSYNEQFF.

The V gene is TRBV7-2, the J gene TRBJ1-2; 9 nucleotides align to TRBD1. Germline assignment: CDR1 SGHTA and CDR2 FQGNSA. With 4 bases clipped from V and 6 bases from J, the junction kept 12 bases outside the gene matches. The CDR3 runs 16 residues. CDR3 protein: CASSSSIGTGRDGYTF. CDR3 coding DNA: TGTGCCAGCAGCTCATCCATCGGGACAGGGCGCGATGGCTACACCTTC.

The rearrangement joins TRBV12-3 or TRBV12-4 to TRBJ2-7, with D possibly matching TRBD2 (5 bases). The CDR3 loop spans 13 amino acids. V dropped 2 bases and J dropped 2 bases, with 7 bases sitting between them. The CDR3: CASSLPGAYEQYF. In DNA, the CDR3 is TGTGCCAGCAGTTTACCCGGGGCCTACGAGCAGTACTTC.

V is TRBV7-2 and J is TRBJ1-4, with TRBD1 matching over 7 bases. The CDR3 totals 14 residues. Trimming took 1 base from V and 10 from J; bases not matched to a gene: 6. Germline CDR1 is SGHTA and CDR2 is FQGNSA. The CDR3 region has the DNA TGTGCCAGCAGCTTAGGTGGAGGGGGCGGAAAACTGTTTTTT. Its translation: CASSLGGGGGKLFF.

The V and J genes are TRBV24-1 and TRBJ1-1; D is perhaps TRBD1 (5 bases). Germline V CDR1 and CDR2: KGHDR, SFDVKD. V lost 5 bases, J lost 1 base, and 10 bases lay in between. This CDR3 contains 14 residues. Written as DNA, the CDR3 is TGTGCCACCAGTGCGGGGGTAGGGAACACTGAAGCTTTCTTT. This gives the protein CATSAGVGNTEAFF.

The CDR3 sequence is CASSQEGRAYYGYTF. The CDR3 coding sequence is TGTGCCAGCAGCCAAGAGGGCAGGGCCTACTATGGCTACACCTTC. The rearrangement links TRBV14 to TRBJ1-2; D might be TRBD1 (5 bases). The V and J ends lost 0 bases and 3 bases respectively, with 11 bases between them. Germline CDR1 and CDR2: SGHDN and FVKESK. The CDR3 covers 15 residues.